This TCR beta chain derives from a study of cytomegalovirus exposure and HLA in healthy donors. The CDR3 has 14 residues. Per germline, CDR1 MGHDK and CDR2 SYGVNS. V was pared by 1 base and J by 6 bases, with 4 bases of the junction left unmatched. Vbeta (60) and Jbeta (13) primers were used in the PCR. Assay: immunoSEQ multiplex PCR; the TCRdb copy retains only in-frame clones and omits some. The data show approximately 170,000 clones, with about 80% seen just once and about 1.6% held by the top ten. The rearrangement joins TRBV25-1 to TRBJ1-1; 8 nucleotides agree with TRBD1. Sequenced input: PBMCs. The clonotype originates from a man aged 40-55 years in good health and CMV-seronegative. The CDR3 DNA is TGTGCCAGCAGTGAATCGAACAGGGGGTCTGAAGCTTTCTTT. Amino acids: CASSESNRGSEAFF.